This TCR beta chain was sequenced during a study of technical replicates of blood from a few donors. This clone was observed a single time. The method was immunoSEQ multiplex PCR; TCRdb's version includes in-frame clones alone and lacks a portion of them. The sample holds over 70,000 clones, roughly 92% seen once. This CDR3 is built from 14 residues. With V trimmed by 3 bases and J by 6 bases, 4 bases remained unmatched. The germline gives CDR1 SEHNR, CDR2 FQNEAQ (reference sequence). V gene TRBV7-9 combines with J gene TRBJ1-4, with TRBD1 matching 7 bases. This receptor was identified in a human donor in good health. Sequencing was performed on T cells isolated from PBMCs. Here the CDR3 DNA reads TGTGCCAGCAGCTTTGGACAGGCCGATGAAAAACTGTTTTTT. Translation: CASSFGQADEKLFF.